A single sample is the source of the 10 T cell receptor beta chains below, sequenced in a study of CD8+ T cells in alopecia areata. The treatment: oral pan-JAK inhibitor, 5-10 mg twice daily. Sequencing used cDNA as its template, made by extracting RNA and reverse transcribing it. Sequenced by immunoSEQ multiplex PCR; TCRdb stores in-frame clones only, minus some. In the table there are about 210,000 clones, more than 45% of which are singletons. Source: CD4+ T cells sorted from blood, taken at week 4, from a patient treated with tofacitinib. The receptors derive from a human donor with alopecia areata.

This clone was observed many times. The chain is built from TRBV4-3 and TRBJ2-7; 8 nucleotides agree with TRBD2. CDR1 and CDR2 from the germline V gene are LGHNA and YSLEER. The ends lost 0 bases at V and 9 bases at J; junction bases unmatched: 10. This CDR3 comprises 15 residues. In DNA, the CDR3 is TGCGCCAGCAGCCAAGATAACGGCGGGGGGAGAGGGCAGTACTTC. Its protein product is CASSQDNGGGRGQYF.

This clone was detected only once. The chain has TRBV5-1 and TRBJ2-1, with D tentatively TRBD1 (7 bases). Germline V gene lookup returns CDR1 SGHRS and CDR2 YFSETQ. CDR3 length: 17 amino acids. V lost 0 bases and J 4 bases, leaving 17 bases between the germline ends. In DNA, the CDR3 is TGCGCCAGCAGCTTGGAGCCTCAGGGGGGCGGTTACAATGAGCAGTTCTTC. Its protein product is CASSLEPQGGGYNEQFF.

Notes on this clone: The same CDR3 can be traced to other DNA sequences in this sample. The chain joins TRBV29-1 to TRBJ2-5; D is unresolved. V was shortened by 6 bases and J by 2 bases, with 7 bases between the two germline ends. The CDR3 contains 11 residues. Germline loops: CDR1 SQVTM, CDR2 ANQGSEA. CDR3 protein: CSVRPQETQYF. The CDR3 DNA reads as TGCAGCGTGAGGCCTCAAGAGACCCAGTACTTC.

This clone was seen just once. Written as DNA, the CDR3 is TGTGCCAGCAGTTCTACAGGGGCTAACTATGGCTACACCTTC. It codes for CASSSTGANYGYTF. This chain links TRBV27 with TRBJ1-2, with 7 bases matching TRBD1. The germline CDR1 and CDR2 sequences are MNHEY and SMNVEV (reference sequence). There are 14 residues in the CDR3. Germline trimming cut 4 bases from V and 0 bases from J; bases unmatched to any gene: 2.

This clone was counted once. The V and J genes are TRBV4-3 and TRBJ1-1, with no clear D. The germline V and J ends were trimmed by 0 bases and 3 bases, with 11 bases remaining between them. This CDR3 spans 15 amino acids. Germline V gene data show CDR1 as LGHNA and CDR2 as YSLEER. In DNA form, the CDR3 reads TGCGCCAGCAGCCAAGACCCCTATCCCGACACTGAAGCTTTCTTT. It encodes CASSQDPYPDTEAFF.

The chain employs TRBV30 and TRBJ1-2; D remains unclear. Trimming shortened V by 0 bases and J by 7 bases, and 15 bases separated the two germline ends. CDR1 is GTSNPN and CDR2 is SVGIG in the germline V gene (reference sequence). The CDR3 has 14 residues. This CDR3 is CAWSVQSGVSGYTF. CDR3 in DNA: TGTGCCTGGAGTGTACAGTCTGGGGTTAGTGGCTACACCTTC.

The chain employs TRBV10-3 and TRBJ2-3; a weak D match, TRBD2 (6 bases). Trimming cost V 7 bases and J 2 bases, with 16 bases left between them. Germline assignment: CDR1 ENHRY and CDR2 SYGVKD. The CDR3 is 15 amino acids. CDR3 nucleotides: TGTGCCATCAAAGGGGCTAGCGTGGACACAGATACGCAGTATTTT. It encodes CAIKGASVDTDTQYF.

The chain links TRBV29-1 to TRBJ2-1; 8 bases map to TRBD1. This CDR3 region has 13 residues. V lost 7 bases and J lost 2; bases outside the gene matches: 4. The germline V gene has CDR1 SQVTM and CDR2 ANQGSEA. The DNA for the CDR3 is TGCAGCGGCCGGACAGGGACCTACAATGAGCAGTTCTTC. Amino acid sequence: CSGRTGTYNEQFF.

The rearrangement uses TRBV9 and TRBJ1-1; possible D gene TRBD1, 6 bases. The CDR3 is 14 residues long. Germline values: CDR1 SGDLS, CDR2 YYNGEE. V was trimmed by 0 bases and J by 3 bases, leaving 9 bases between them. The CDR3, as DNA: TGTGCCAGCAGCGTAGATCAGGGGTACACTGAAGCTTTCTTT. It translates to CASSVDQGYTEAFF. The whole variable domain, remainder taken from reference TRBV9 and TRBJ1-1, is DSGVTQTPKHLITATGQRVTLRCSPRSGDLSVYWYQQSLDQGLQFLIQYYNGEERAKGNILERFSAQQFPDLHSELNLSSLELGDSALYFCASSVDQGYTEAFFGQGTRLTVV.

This chain joins TRBV6-5 and TRBJ1-6, with D possibly being TRBD1 (5 bases). Between the trimmed V and J ends, which lost 0 bases and 8 bases, there was a span of 11 bases. Germline V gene sequence: CDR1 MNHEY, CDR2 SVGAGI. This CDR3 region has 15 residues. The CDR3 spells CASSYSKQVDSPLHF. The CDR3 DNA follows: TGTGCCAGCAGTTACTCGAAACAGGTTGATTCACCCCTCCACTTT.